This T cell receptor beta chain was observed in a study of beta chain features in type 1 diabetes. In the case of this clone: What it binds is not known.

Sort purity for all populations was recorded as exceeding 98%. The entirety of the isolated RNA underwent reverse transcription, so expressed TCRB transcripts were sequenced. Data came from immunoSEQ multiplex PCR; TCRdb stores just in-frame clones and leaves some out. The table includes hundreds of thousands of clones, about 29% detected once. The study, taken as a whole, reports: Patients with type 1 diabetes showed fewer VDJ junction insertions and more deletions. Reads derived from cDNA could over-represent cells showing high TCR expression.

This sequence was found in a man between 18 and 35 years old in good health. Sequenced input: naive CD4+ T cells from blood.

CDR3 protein: CAWSDQRGEKLFF. The CDR3 DNA reads as TGTGCCTGGAGTGACCAGAGAGGTGAAAAACTGTTTTTT. The gene calls are TRBV30 and TRBJ1-4; unclear D gene. V was cut by 1 base and J by 7 bases, with 10 bases left in between. This CDR3 is built from 13 residues. Germline values: CDR1 GTSNPN, CDR2 SVGIG (reference sequence).